This TCR beta chain was identified in a study of cytotoxic CD8 clonotypes in ibrutinib-treated CLL. Overall study context: Partial response was seen in about 25 patients and complete response in 2; after median roughly 6 years, around 15 stayed remitted, about twelve progressed. Study-wide findings and caveats: Clonality climbed at ibrutinib response, then dropped toward baseline at progression.

Germline lookup yields CDR1 LGHNA and CDR2 YNFKEQ. CDR3 length equals 16 residues. V was cut by 1 base and J by 2 bases, with 15 bases left in between. Clones were read by immunoSEQ multiplex PCR, and TCRdb kept only the in-frame ones, dropping some. The repertoire has 200,000 to 250,000 clones, 60% to 75% of them found once; the top ten carry roughly 14%. The table lists this clone with a few counts. The antigen is undetermined. The material sequenced was PBMCs, taken after 24 months of ibrutinib treatment. This rearrangement joins TRBV4-2 to TRBJ2-7, with D unclear. The receptor's source is a human donor with chronic lymphocytic leukemia. Here the CDR3 reads CASSQVGQGNTYEQYF. The CDR3 DNA follows: TGTGCCAGCAGCCAAGTTGGCCAAGGTAATACCTACGAGCAGTACTTC.